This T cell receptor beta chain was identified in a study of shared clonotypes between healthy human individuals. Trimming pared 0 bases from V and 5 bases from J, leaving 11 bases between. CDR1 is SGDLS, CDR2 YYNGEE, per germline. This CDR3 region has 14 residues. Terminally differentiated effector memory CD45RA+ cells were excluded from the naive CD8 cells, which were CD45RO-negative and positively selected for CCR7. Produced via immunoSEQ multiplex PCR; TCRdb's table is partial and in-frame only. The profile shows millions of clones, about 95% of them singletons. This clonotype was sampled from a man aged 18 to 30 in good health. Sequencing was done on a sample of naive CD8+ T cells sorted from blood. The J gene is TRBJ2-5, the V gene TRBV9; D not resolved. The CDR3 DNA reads TGTGCCAGCAGCGTAGGAAGCCATGATGAGACCCAGTACTTC. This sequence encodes CASSVGSHDETQYF. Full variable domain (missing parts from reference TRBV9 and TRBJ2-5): DSGVTQTPKHLITATGQRVTLRCSPRSGDLSVYWYQQSLDQGLQFLIQYYNGEERAKGNILERFSAQQFPDLHSELNLSSLELGDSALYFCASSVGSHDETQYFGPGTRLLVL.